This entry lists 27 T cell receptor beta chains sequenced from one sample in a study of spatial heterogeneity in lung cancer. Indicated time point: blood at routine non-recurrence follow-up after resection. TCRdb recomputed calls from the 5' RACE reads with MiXCR, one row per CDR3 protein. The sample contains under 150,000 distinct CDR3 sequences, roughly a tenth of which appear only once. Specimen: PBMCs, collected at follow-up. All receptors come from a female donor with early-stage non-small cell lung cancer.

This clonotype came up a few times. The chain carries TRBV5-1 and TRBJ1-1; possibly TRBD1 for D (5 bases). Trimming stripped 5 bases from V and 0 bases from J, with 20 bases between. Germline CDR1 is SGHRS and CDR2 is YFSETQ. This CDR3 contains 17 residues. The CDR3 sequence: CASRPLQGTDLNTEAFF. Written as DNA, the CDR3 is TGCGCCAGCAGACCTCTTCAAGGGACCGATTTGAACACTGAAGCTTTCTTT.

This clonotype has only a few counts. The DNA for the CDR3 is TGCAGCGCCCGAATAAAGACCCAGTACTTC. Translating it yields CSARIKTQYF. V and J are TRBV29-1 and TRBJ2-5; D ambiguous. The CDR3 loop spans 10 amino acids. Germline V gene data show CDR1 as SQVTM and CDR2 as ANQGSEA. V lost 7 bases and J lost 6, with 9 bases in between. Full variable domain (outside the CDR3, taken from reference TRBV29-1 and TRBJ2-5): SAVISQKPSRDICQRGTSLTIQCQVDSQVTMMFWYRQQPGQSLTLIATANQGSEATYESGFVIDKFPISRPNLTFSTLTVSNMSPEDSSIYLCSARIKTQYFGPGTRLLVL.

This sequence joins TRBV3-1 and TRBJ1-1; no reliable D call. Per the germline V gene, CDR1 is LGHDT and CDR2 is YNNKEL (reference sequence). This CDR3 is 14 amino acids long. Trimming took 1 base from V and 0 from J, leaving 6 bases between them. CDR3 nucleotide sequence: TGTGCCAGCAGCCAAGCCCCCATGAACACTGAAGCTTTCTTT. This codes for CASSQAPMNTEAFF. Full variable domain (missing parts from reference TRBV3-1 and TRBJ1-1): DTAVSQTPKYLVTQMGNDKSIKCEQNLGHDTMYWYKQDSKKFLKIMFSYNNKELIINETVPNRFSPKSPDKAHLNLHINSLELGDSAVYFCASSQAPMNTEAFFGQGTRLTVV.

This clonotype occurred a few times. The genes are TRBV2 and TRBJ2-4; the match to TRBD1 covers 7 bases. This CDR3 is built from 15 residues. V shed 7 bases and J 0 bases; nucleotides not matched to a gene: 6. CDR1 and CDR2 from the germline V gene are SNHLY and FYNNEI. CDR3 sequence reads: CASMGTVLAKNIQYF. CDR3 DNA sequence: TGTGCCAGCATGGGGACAGTACTAGCCAAAAACATTCAGTACTTC. Based on the CDR3 plus reference TRBV2 and TRBJ2-4, the full variable domain is EPEVTQTPSHQVTQMGQEVILRCVPISNHLYFYWYRQILGQKVEFLVSFYNNEISEKSEIFDDQFSVERPDGSNFTLKIRSTKLEDSAMYFCASMGTVLAKNIQYFGAGTRLSVL.

This clonotype has more than one count but fewer than ten. This sequence joins TRBV5-1 and TRBJ1-1; D call uncertain. This CDR3 spans 14 amino acids. The germline CDR1 and CDR2 sequences are SGHRS and YFSETQ. With 0 bases removed from V and 4 bases from J, the gap between germline ends came to 10 bases. CDR3 region: CASSLVAGLTEAFF. CDR3 bases: TGCGCCAGCAGCTTGGTGGCAGGACTCACTGAAGCTTTCTTT.

This clonotype was seen a few times. V usage is TRBV2 and J usage is TRBJ2-7; 10 nucleotides line up with TRBD1. The CDR3 contains 13 residues. V lost 8 bases, J lost 4 bases, and 5 bases stayed unmatched. Looked up from germline, CDR1 is SNHLY and CDR2 is FYNNEI. CDR3 residues: CASLGTGEYEQYF. CDR3 bases: TGTGCCAGCTTAGGGACAGGGGAGTACGAGCAGTACTTC.

The CDR3 here is CASSSRGTGNQPQHF. In DNA form, the CDR3 reads TGTGCCAGCAGTTCCCGCGGGACAGGGAATCAGCCCCAGCATTTT. This rearrangement joins TRBV12-3 or TRBV12-4 to TRBJ1-5, with TRBD1 matching over 9 bases. The CDR3 runs 15 residues. Unmatched junction bases numbered 5, after V lost 4 bases and J lost 4 bases.

The chain couples TRBV28 to TRBJ2-7; 10 bases match TRBD1. With V trimmed by 3 bases and J by 3 bases, 11 bases remained unmatched. The CDR3 is made up of 17 amino acids. The germline CDR1 and CDR2 sequences are MDHEN and SYDVKM. In DNA, the CDR3 is TGTGCCAGCAGTTTGCCCGCGACAGGGGGCTATTTCTACGAGCAGTACTTC. It encodes CASSLPATGGYFYEQYF.

The chain links TRBV11-2 to TRBJ2-6; a weak D match, TRBD1 (5 bases). V lost 4 bases, J lost 4 bases, and 17 bases lay in between. Germline values: CDR1 SGHAT, CDR2 FQNNGV. The CDR3 is 17 residues long. In DNA form, the CDR3 reads TGTGCCAGCAGCTATAACCCCCCAGGGCCAGGGGCCAACGTCCTGACTTTC. Translated, it gives CASSYNPPGPGANVLTF.

The chain uses TRBV29-1 and TRBJ2-7, with TRBD2 matching 11 bases. This CDR3 region has 12 residues. V lost 6 bases, J lost 4 bases, and 2 bases stayed unmatched. Germline V gives CDR1 SQVTM, CDR2 ANQGSEA. This chain's CDR3 is CSVGTSGYEQYF. In DNA, the CDR3 is TGCAGCGTCGGGACTAGCGGATACGAGCAGTACTTC.

This clonotype was seen ten or more times. This chain uses TRBV5-1 with TRBJ2-7; no clear D. The V and J ends lost 4 bases and 3 bases respectively, with 11 bases between them. The CDR3 contains 13 residues. In germline, CDR1 is SGHRS, CDR2 YFSETQ. CDR3 amino acids: CASSKEGNYEQYF. CDR3 nucleotides: TGCGCCAGCAGCAAAGAAGGGAACTACGAGCAGTACTTC.

This clonotype has a handful of counts. The V call is TRBV6-5, the J call TRBJ2-7; 10 nucleotides match TRBD1. The germline gives CDR1 MNHEY, CDR2 SVGAGI. The CDR3 loop spans 15 amino acids. Trimming at V came to 7 bases and at J to 3 bases, leaving 9 bases not matched to a gene. CDR3 sequence: CASKQLRDRGYEQYF. The CDR3 region has the DNA TGTGCCAGCAAACAATTAAGGGACAGGGGCTACGAGCAGTACTTC.

This clonotype occurred a few times. The rearrangement uses TRBV11-1 and TRBJ1-1; no reliable D call. The length of the CDR3 is 16 residues. Trimming left V 1 base short and J 0 bases short, with 12 bases between. From germline, CDR1 is SGHAT and CDR2 FQDESV (reference sequence). The CDR3 here is CASSLVGGIMNTEAFF. The CDR3 coding sequence is TGTGCCAGCAGCTTAGTAGGCGGGATCATGAACACTGAAGCTTTCTTT.

This clonotype showed up just a few times. This chain connects TRBV28 to TRBJ2-7; 10 nucleotides agree with TRBD2. This CDR3 has 15 residues. Germline lookup yields CDR1 MDHEN and CDR2 SYDVKM. J was trimmed by 6 bases and V by 6 bases; bases with no gene match: 11. CDR3 nucleotides: TGTGCCAGCAGCTTTAGCGGGAGGTTGCTCGGCGAGCAGTACTTC. Translated: CASSFSGRLLGEQYF.

This chain links TRBV3-1 with TRBJ1-1; D remains ambiguous. Germline loops: CDR1 LGHDT, CDR2 YNNKEL (reference sequence). The CDR3 length is 13 residues. V was pared by 4 bases and J by 3 bases, with 9 bases between. CDR3 sequence (DNA): TGTGCCAGCAGCCTAGGGTCAGACACTGAAGCTTTCTTT. Protein: CASSLGSDTEAFF.

This clonotype came up many times. The chain has TRBV6-4 and TRBJ2-7, with 7 bases that match TRBD1. Looked up from germline, CDR1 is MRHNA and CDR2 is SNTAGT. The CDR3 is made up of 15 amino acids. Losses at the gene ends were 5 bases for V and 5 bases for J; bases not matched to a gene: 12. In nucleotides, the CDR3 is TGTGCCAGCAGTTCCGACAGGGAATCCTGGAACGAGCAGTACGTC. This gives the protein CASSSDRESWNEQYV.

The table lists this clonotype with a few counts. The gene calls are TRBV7-3 and TRBJ2-1; possible D gene TRBD1, 5 bases. Germline CDR1 and CDR2: SGHTA and FQGTGA. Trimming shortened V by 3 bases and J by 4 bases, and 13 bases separated the two germline ends. The CDR3 length is 15 residues. This CDR3 is CASSLTHDSYNEQFF. For the CDR3, the DNA is TGTGCCAGCAGCTTGACTCACGACAGTTACAATGAGCAGTTCTTC.

This clonotype was counted at least ten times. The rearrangement links TRBV28 to TRBJ1-1; 7 nucleotides align to TRBD1. Germline trimming cut 8 bases from V and 5 bases from J; bases unmatched to any gene: 8. The CDR3 totals 13 residues. Germline loops: CDR1 MDHEN, CDR2 SYDVKM. The CDR3 coding sequence is TGTGCCAGCGGAGAGACAGGGCGGACTGAAGCTTTCTTT. This sequence encodes CASGETGRTEAFF.

This clonotype was detected ten times or more. The genes are TRBV5-1 and TRBJ2-5; D tentatively fits TRBD1 or TRBD2 (6 bases each). Trimming pared 4 bases from V and 5 bases from J, leaving 18 bases between. The CDR3 sequence is 15 residues long. CDR1 is SGHRS, CDR2 YFSETQ, per germline. The CDR3 DNA reads TGCGCCAGCAGCCCGTCGGCCGGGGGCGAGGAGACCCAGTACTTC. It codes for CASSPSAGGEETQYF.

At least ten counts were recorded for this clonotype. V is TRBV12-3 or TRBV12-4 and J is TRBJ1-1; D is ambiguous. The CDR3 has 11 residues. Trimming removed 6 bases at V and 8 bases at J, with 10 bases between. CDR3 sequence reads: CASSQSPEAFF. CDR3 coding DNA: TGTGCCAGCAGCCAATCTCCCGAAGCTTTCTTT.

This clonotype has a single count. A much larger clone lies a single base off, so this may be a read error. The chain recombines TRBV24-1 with TRBJ2-3; 10 positions agree with TRBD2. Germline assignment: CDR1 KGHDR and CDR2 SFDVKD. The CDR3 is 16 amino acids. Here the CDR3 reads CAISDSGTSVPDTQYF. The CDR3 DNA is TGTGCCATCAGTGATTCCGGGACTAGCGTTCCAGATACGCAGTATTTT.

This clonotype was picked up many times. The chain recombines TRBV12-3 or TRBV12-4 with TRBJ2-5, with D unclear. The CDR3 has 14 amino acids. V gave up 6 bases and J gave up 5 bases, with 16 bases separating them. CDR3 nucleotides: TGTGCCAGCAGCCCAGCGCTTCACTCGGAGACCCAGTACTTC. Its translation: CASSPALHSETQYF.

There are many counts of this clonotype. The V gene is TRBV12-3 or TRBV12-4, the J gene TRBJ2-3, with a weak D call TRBD1 (6 bases). Trimming pared 6 bases from V and 6 bases from J, leaving 19 bases between. The length of the CDR3 is 15 residues. CDR3 in DNA: TGTGCCAGCAGCTTCGGGACATACGGATCCGATACGCAGTATTTT. Its protein is CASSFGTYGSDTQYF.

Concerning this clonotype itself: A much more abundant neighbour one base away suggests this may be a read error. Since no conserved phenylalanine or tryptophan closes the CDR3, a read error is the likely cause. The rearrangement joins TRBV18 to TRBJ2-1; D is unresolved. Germline V lookup: CDR1 KGHSH, CDR2 LQKENI. Trimming pared 1 base from V and 4 bases from J, leaving 14 bases between. CDR3 length: 16 residues. CDR3 nucleotides: TGTGCCAGCTCACCACTGAACCAACCAAGATACAATGAGCAGTTCCTC. Translation: CASSPLNQPRYNEQFL.

The chain combines TRBV2 with TRBJ1-1; tentatively, D is TRBD1 (6 bases). From germline, CDR1 is SNHLY and CDR2 FYNNEI. V was clipped by 10 bases and J by 7 bases, with 19 bases between them. The CDR3 runs to 13 residues. The CDR3 region has the DNA TGTGCCATCGGCGGGACAACGGGGGGTGAAGCTTTCTTT. Translating gives CAIGGTTGGEAFF.

This clonotype showed up many times. The gene calls are TRBV9 and TRBJ1-1; D gene unclear. Germline loops: CDR1 SGDLS, CDR2 YYNGEE. Between the trimmed V and J ends, which lost 3 bases and 0 bases, there was a span of 6 bases. The CDR3 is made up of 13 amino acids. CDR3 nucleotide sequence: TGTGCCAGCAGCGACCTCATGAACACTGAAGCTTTCTTT. As protein: CASSDLMNTEAFF.

This clonotype turned up a few times. The rearrangement uses TRBV21-1 and TRBJ2-7; the DNA was not used to check the table's D call, TRBD1. TRBV21-1 is a pseudogene locus. This CDR3 has 13 amino acids. The CDR3 bases are TGTGCCAGCAGCGCTGACAGGGTATACGAGCAGTACGTC. It specifies CASSADRVYEQYV.